These 20 T cell receptor beta chains originate from one sample sequenced in a study of siplizumab effects on memory and regulatory T cells. Generated by immunoSEQ multiplex PCR, the TCRdb table keeps only in-frame clones and is missing some. Among around 100,000 clones listed, 75% to 95% were seen once. Sequenced material: CD4+ T cells sorted from blood. These receptors were collected from a human donor in good health. Some clones in this sample may be carry-over from other donors' samples.

This chain connects TRBV10-3 to TRBJ2-4; unclear D gene. The ends were cut back, 10 bases at V and 7 bases at J, with 26 bases in the middle. CDR3 size: 16 residues. CDR1 ENHRY and CDR2 SYGVKD come from the germline V gene. Written as DNA, the CDR3 is TGTGCCACCCGAGTGGATATTTCCCCTTTAGGGAACATTCAGTACTTC. This sequence encodes CATRVDISPLGNIQYF.

Details on this clone: Other nucleotide sequences from this sample produce the same CDR3. The chain employs TRBV6-5 and TRBJ2-2; D might be TRBD2 (5 bases). From germline, CDR1 is MNHEY and CDR2 SVGAGI. V gave up 7 bases and J gave up 5 bases, with 8 bases separating them. The CDR3 has 12 amino acids. The CDR3 sequence is CASTRGTGELFF. The DNA of the CDR3 is TGTGCCAGCACAAGAGGGACCGGGGAGCTGTTTTTT.

This clone occurred a few times. DNA for the CDR3: TGTGCCAGCAGTTTTTTGGACAGGGCCTCTCAGCCCCAGCATTTT. Translating it yields CASSFLDRASQPQHF. The chain carries TRBV28 and TRBJ1-5, with 8 bases identical to TRBD1. Germline V gives CDR1 MDHEN, CDR2 SYDVKM. This CDR3 spans 15 amino acids. V lost 3 bases and J lost 6; bases outside the gene matches: 7.

The chain has TRBV14 and TRBJ2-5; TRBD1 agrees at 8 bases. TRBJ2-7 matches the DNA end more closely, so the J call is doubtful. The CDR3 loop spans 14 amino acids. Germline V gene lookup returns CDR1 SGHDN and CDR2 FVKESK. The chain's CDR3 is CASSRSTGVYEQYF. CDR3 DNA: TGTGCCAGCAGCCGATCGACAGGGGTCTACGAGCAGTACTTC.

The V gene is TRBV6-1, the J gene TRBJ1-2; D not resolved. CDR3 size: 14 residues. Trimming stripped 7 bases from V and 4 bases from J, with 16 bases between. Germline V gives CDR1 MNHNS, CDR2 SASEGT. The chain's CDR3 is CASTLGQPGYGYTF. Here the CDR3 DNA reads TGTGCCAGCACCTTAGGTCAGCCAGGCTATGGCTACACCTTC.

The chain uses TRBV1 and TRBJ2-2; the table gives TRBD2 as D, unverified against the DNA. TRBV1 is a recognized pseudogene. This CDR3 is 14 amino acids long. CDR3 in amino acids: CTSRLSMNTGELFF. As DNA, the CDR3 is TGCACCAGCAGACTCTCCATGAACACCGGGGAGCTGTTTTTT.

The chain uses TRBV7-8 and TRBJ2-7; no clear D. V shed 0 bases and J shed 0 bases, with 18 bases lying between them. The CDR3 totals 18 residues. Germline V lookup: CDR1 SGHVS, CDR2 FQNEAQ. CDR3 loop: CASSLAALGQVRSYEQYF. CDR3 in DNA: TGTGCCAGCAGCTTAGCGGCTTTAGGGCAGGTCCGCTCCTACGAGCAGTACTTC. Full variable domain (outside the CDR3, taken from reference TRBV7-8 and TRBJ2-7): GAGVSQSPRYKVAKRGQDVALRCDPISGHVSLFWYQQALGQGPEFLTYFQNEAQLDKSGLPSDRFFAERPEGSVSTLKIQRTQQEDSAVYLCASSLAALGQVRSYEQYFGPGTRLTVT.

This chain connects TRBV10-2 to TRBJ1-5; a possible D gene is TRBD1 (5 bases). Trimming took 6 bases from V and 1 from J, leaving 16 bases between them. The CDR3 is made up of 16 amino acids. Germline V lookup: CDR1 WSHSY, CDR2 SAAADI. CDR3 in amino acids: CASSAFRGGSNQPQHF. CDR3 in DNA: TGCGCCAGCAGCGCCTTCCGGGGGGGGAGCAATCAGCCCCAGCATTTT.

V is TRBV7-3 and J is TRBJ2-2, with D possibly matching TRBD1 (6 bases). V was trimmed by 4 bases and J by 9 bases, leaving 21 bases between them. CDR3 length: 16 amino acids. Looked up from germline, CDR1 is SGHTA and CDR2 is FQGTGA. CDR3 loop: CASSSSRTAASWELFF. The CDR3 nucleotides are TGTGCCAGCAGCTCCTCCCGGACAGCCGCATCCTGGGAGCTGTTTTTT.

The chain couples TRBV6-5 to TRBJ2-6; the D is unclear. The V end was cut by 2 bases, the J end by 4 bases, with 9 bases between. Germline CDR1 is MNHEY and CDR2 is SVGAGI. CDR3 size: 15 residues. This CDR3 reads CASSYLGLGANVLTF. The CDR3 coding sequence is TGTGCCAGCAGTTACCTGGGGTTAGGGGCCAACGTCCTGACTTTC.

The chain combines TRBV19 with TRBJ2-3, with D tentatively TRBD2 (8 bases). Germline V gives CDR1 LNHDA, CDR2 SQIVND (reference sequence). The ends were cut back, 7 bases at V and 7 bases at J, with 18 bases in the middle. The CDR3 is 14 residues long. The CDR3 is CASTPGGGYNTQYF. The CDR3 DNA reads TGTGCCAGTACACCGGGAGGGGGCTATAATACGCAGTATTTT.

V gene TRBV5-1 combines with J gene TRBJ1-3, with D possibly TRBD1 on 6 matching bases. The CDR3 runs 13 residues. From germline, CDR1 is SGHRS and CDR2 YFSETQ. With 0 bases removed from V and 6 bases from J, the gap between germline ends came to 7 bases. In DNA form, the CDR3 reads TGCGCCAGCAGCTTGGACAGGGCAAACACCATATATTTT. Translating it yields CASSLDRANTIYF.

This clone was seen a few times. The V and J genes are TRBV6-5 and TRBJ2-7; D possibly corresponds to TRBD1 (5 bases). This CDR3 is built from 15 residues. The V gene's germline CDR1 is MNHEY and CDR2 SVGAGI. V lost 4 bases and J lost 6, with 19 bases in between. CDR3 in DNA: TGTGCCAGCAGTTCGGAGTACAGGTCTGCTGGCGAGCAGTACTTC. Translating it yields CASSSEYRSAGEQYF.

V usage is TRBV9 and J usage is TRBJ2-7, with D unclear. CDR1 and CDR2 (germline): SGDLS, YYNGEE. The CDR3 runs to 17 residues. Deletions cut 0 bases from V and 0 bases from J, with 16 bases between. CDR3 in DNA: TGTGCCAGCAGCGTAGGGGCCGGGTCCCAGAGCTCCTACGAGCAGTACTTC. Its translation: CASSVGAGSQSSYEQYF.

Turning to this clone: Other DNA sequences in this sample translate to the same CDR3. The genes are TRBV7-2 and TRBJ2-7; no clear D gene. Germline loops: CDR1 SGHTA, CDR2 FQGNSA. CDR3 length: 12 residues. The germline V and J ends were trimmed by 2 bases and 3 bases, with 5 bases remaining between them. This CDR3 is CASSLSSYEQYF. For the CDR3, the DNA is TGTGCCAGCAGCTTATCCAGCTACGAGCAGTACTTC.

The rearrangement uses TRBV6-1 and TRBJ1-1; unclear D gene. V was clipped by 8 bases and J by 0 bases, with 10 bases between them. The CDR3 runs 13 residues. Germline assignment: CDR1 MNHNS and CDR2 SASEGT. CDR3 in amino acids: CASPGRMNTEAFF. CDR3 in DNA: TGTGCCAGCCCGGGGAGGATGAACACTGAAGCTTTCTTT.

J is TRBJ2-7 and V is TRBV14; TRBD2 matches at 8 bases. CDR3 length: 15 residues. Germline CDR1 SGHDN, CDR2 FVKESK. The J segment lost 2 bases and the V segment lost 4 bases, leaving 7 bases of the junction unmatched. The CDR3 here is CASSRVAGGPYEQYF. Written as DNA, the CDR3 is TGTGCCAGCAGCCGGGTCGCGGGAGGACCCTACGAGCAGTACTTC.

The V and J genes are TRBV6-4 and TRBJ2-2; D is ambiguous. The V gene's germline CDR1 is MRHNA and CDR2 SNTAGT. Trimming cost V 4 bases and J 0 bases, with 6 bases left between them. CDR3 length: 14 residues. Written as DNA, the CDR3 is TGTGCCAGCAGTGTCCGGGCGAACACCGGGGAGCTGTTTTTT. Translating it yields CASSVRANTGELFF.

The chain recombines TRBV6-1 with TRBJ1-1, with TRBD1 matching 7 bases. The length of the CDR3 is 13 residues. V shed 5 bases and J 5 bases; nucleotides not matched to a gene: 5. Germline V lookup: CDR1 MNHNS, CDR2 SASEGT. The CDR3 protein is CASSHRGETEAFF. In DNA, the CDR3 is TGTGCCAGCAGTCACAGGGGAGAGACTGAAGCTTTCTTT.

The chain carries TRBV19 and TRBJ2-2; tentative D call: TRBD1 (6 bases). Trimming took off 7 bases at V and 3 bases at J, with 12 bases between the two ends. Germline assignment: CDR1 LNHDA and CDR2 SQIVND (reference sequence). The CDR3 loop spans 14 amino acids. The CDR3: CASNDRSYTGELFF. CDR3 in DNA: TGTGCCAGTAACGACAGGAGTTACACCGGGGAGCTGTTTTTT.